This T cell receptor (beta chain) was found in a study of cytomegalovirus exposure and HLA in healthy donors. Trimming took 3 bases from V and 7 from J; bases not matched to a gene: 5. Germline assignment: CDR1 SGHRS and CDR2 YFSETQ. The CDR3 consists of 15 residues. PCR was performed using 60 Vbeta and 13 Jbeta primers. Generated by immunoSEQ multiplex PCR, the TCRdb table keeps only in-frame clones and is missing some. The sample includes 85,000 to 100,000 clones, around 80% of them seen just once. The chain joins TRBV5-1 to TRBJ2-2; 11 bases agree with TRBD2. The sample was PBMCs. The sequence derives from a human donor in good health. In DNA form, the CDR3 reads TGCGCCAGCAGCTCGGGACTAGCGGTAAACGGGGAGCTGTTTTTT. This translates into CASSSGLAVNGELFF.